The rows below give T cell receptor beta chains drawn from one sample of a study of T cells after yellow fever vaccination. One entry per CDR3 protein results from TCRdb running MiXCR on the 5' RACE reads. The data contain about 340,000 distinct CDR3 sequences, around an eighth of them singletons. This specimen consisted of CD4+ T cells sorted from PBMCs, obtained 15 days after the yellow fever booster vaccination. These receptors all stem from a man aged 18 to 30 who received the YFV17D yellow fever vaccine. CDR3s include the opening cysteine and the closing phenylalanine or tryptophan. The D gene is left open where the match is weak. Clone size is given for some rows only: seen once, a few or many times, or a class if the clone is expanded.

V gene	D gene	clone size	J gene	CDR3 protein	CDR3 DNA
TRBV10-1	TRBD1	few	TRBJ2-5	CASSGQGETQYF	TGCGCCAGCAGTGGACAGGGTGAGACCCAGTACTTC
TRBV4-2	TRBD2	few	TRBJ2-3	CASSQTSGGAVSDTQYF	TGTGCCAGCAGCCAAACTAGCGGGGGCGCGGTTTCAGATACGCAGTATTTT
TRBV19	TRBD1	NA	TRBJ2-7	CASNDRGESSYEQYF	TGTGCCAGTAATGACAGGGGCGAAAGCTCCTACGAGCAGTACTTC
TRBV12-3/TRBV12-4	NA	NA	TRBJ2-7	CASSQGGVEQYF	TGTGCCAGCAGTCAAGGCGGGGTCGAGCAGTACTTC
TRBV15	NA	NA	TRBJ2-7	CATSRGGTPSYEQYF	TGTGCCACCAGCAGAGGCGGGACTCCCTCCTACGAGCAGTACTTC
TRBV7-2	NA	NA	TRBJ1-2	CASSFTGGNYGYTF	TGTGCCAGCAGCTTCACCGGGGGAAACTATGGCTACACCTTC
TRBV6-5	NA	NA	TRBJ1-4	CASRRTGTTNEKLFF	TGTGCCAGCAGGCGAACAGGGACAACTAATGAAAAACTGTTTTTT
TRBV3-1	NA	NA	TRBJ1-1	CASSQFRSMNTEAFF	TGTGCCAGCAGCCAGTTTCGCAGCATGAACACTGAAGCTTTCTTT
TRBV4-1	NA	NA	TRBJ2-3	CASSQVAGPTDTQYF	TGCGCCAGCAGCCAAGTTGCGGGGCCCACAGATACGCAGTATTTT
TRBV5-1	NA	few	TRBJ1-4	CASSGPELEKLFF	TGCGCCAGCTCGGGACCTGAGTTGGAAAAACTGTTTTTT
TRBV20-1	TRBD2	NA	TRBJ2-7	CSARAWGQAGRSYEQYF	TGCAGTGCTAGAGCGTGGGGCCAAGCGGGGCGATCCTACGAGCAGTACTTC
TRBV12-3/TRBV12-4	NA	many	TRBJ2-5	CASSPGGGGLETQYF	TGTGCCAGCAGTCCCGGTGGGGGGGGCTTAGAGACCCAGTACTTC
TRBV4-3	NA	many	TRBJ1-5	CASSQDRNQPQHF	TGTGCCAGCAGCCAAGACAGAAATCAGCCCCAGCATTTT
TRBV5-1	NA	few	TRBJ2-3	CASSAEGTDTQYF	TGCGCCAGCTCCGCAGAAGGCACAGATACGCAGTATTTT
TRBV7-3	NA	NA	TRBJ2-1	CASSSQGRVGEQFF	TGTGCCAGCAGCTCCCAGGGGCGGGTAGGTGAGCAGTTCTTC